Listed below are T cell receptor beta chains from one sample, sequenced in a study of CD8 T cells in ankylosing spondylitis. One entry per CDR3 protein results from TCRdb running MiXCR on the 5' RACE reads. Among 700,000 to 850,000 distinct CDR3 sequences listed, about 10% were seen once. What was sequenced was blood, either unsorted or a sorted T cell fraction (not recorded which). The receptors come from a male donor with ankylosing spondylitis. CDR3s include the opening cysteine and the closing phenylalanine or tryptophan. A D gene is named only where the DNA matches it firmly. Clone size is given for some rows only: seen once, a few or many times, or a class if the clone is expanded.

D	J	size	V	CDR3	DNA
-	TRBJ2-1	many	TRBV20-1	CSELGGSQADEQFF	TGCAGCGAGCTAGGGGGTTCACAGGCTGATGAGCAGTTCTTC
TRBD1	TRBJ2-3	-	TRBV7-9	CASSSGTGGLDTQYF	TGTGCGAGCAGCTCCGGGACAGGGGGCCTAGATACGCAGTATTTT
-	TRBJ2-7	-	TRBV18	CASSDFRDRAYEQYF	TGTGCCAGCTCAGATTTTCGAGACAGAGCCTACGAGCAGTACTTC
-	TRBJ1-2	-	TRBV7-6	CASSLAGRLNYGYTF	TGTGCCAGCAGCTTAGCGGGACGCCTTAACTATGGCTACACCTTC
-	TRBJ2-6	many	TRBV29-1	CSVEESGANVLTF	TGCAGCGTTGAAGAGTCTGGGGCCAACGTCCTGACTTTC
TRBD1	TRBJ1-1	many	TRBV9	CASSVAGGGQGVTEAFF	TGTGCCAGCAGCGTAGCTGGTGGCGGACAGGGGGTAACTGAAGCTTTCTTT
-	TRBJ1-1	-	TRBV15	CAFQTTSNTEAFF	TGTGCCTTTCAGACAACCTCGAACACTGAAGCTTTCTTT
-	TRBJ2-1	-	TRBV7-6	CASSTPQGTQFF	TGTGCCAGCAGCACCCCTCAGGGAACGCAGTTCTTC
-	TRBJ2-1	-	TRBV5-4	CASSSSLAVAYNEQFF	TGTGCCAGCAGCTCGTCTTTAGCGGTTGCCTACAATGAGCAGTTCTTC
TRBD2	TRBJ2-7	-	TRBV29-1	CSVQGLAGSYEQYF	TGCAGCGTCCAGGGACTAGCGGGTTCCTACGAGCAGTACTTC
-	TRBJ2-1	few	TRBV12-3/TRBV12-4	CASSFRGKNEQFF	TGTGCCAGCAGTTTCAGGGGTAAGAATGAGCAGTTCTTC
-	TRBJ1-5	-	TRBV18	CASSPADQPQHF	TGTGCCAGCTCACCAGCAGATCAGCCCCAGCATTTT
TRBD2	TRBJ2-1	few	TRBV4-1	CASNPRASGSAGNEQFF	TGCGCCAGCAACCCGCGGGCTAGCGGGAGTGCGGGCAATGAGCAGTTCTTC
TRBD1	TRBJ2-1	-	TRBV15	CATSSWTGGNEQFF	TGTGCCACCAGCAGCTGGACAGGGGGCAATGAGCAGTTCTTC
-	TRBJ2-1	-	TRBV20-1	CSARDVTYNEQFF	TGCAGTGCTAGAGATGTCACCTACAATGAGCAGTTCTTC
-	TRBJ2-3	many	TRBV29-1	CSVEGGAGADTQYF	TGCAGCGTTGAAGGAGGGGCTGGGGCAGATACGCAGTATTTT
TRBD2	TRBJ2-7	many	TRBV29-1	CSVETGGDEQYF	TGCAGCGTTGAAACGGGGGGGGACGAGCAGTACTTC
TRBD1	TRBJ2-1	few	TRBV11-3	CASSFDGTADNEQFF	TGTGCCAGCAGCTTTGATGGGACAGCGGACAATGAGCAGTTCTTC
TRBD1	TRBJ2-7	many	TRBV12-3/TRBV12-4	CASSLGTGGAYEQYF	TGTGCCAGCAGTTTGGGGACAGGGGGCGCGTACGAGCAGTACTTC
-	TRBJ1-1	-	TRBV29-1	CSGGTGGTDAFF	TGCAGCGGGGGAACCGGTGGCACTGACGCTTTCTTT
TRBD2	TRBJ2-7	many	TRBV7-2	CASSSGLAGGEQYF	TGCGCCAGCAGCTCCGGACTAGCGGGAGGCGAGCAGTACTTC
-	TRBJ2-7	many	TRBV7-2	CASSLNPGLSYEQYF	TGTGCCAGCAGCTTAAACCCCGGGCTATCTTACGAGCAGTACTTC
-	TRBJ2-5	few	TRBV20-1	CRSDYFAETQYF	TGCAGAAGCGACTATTTCGCAGAGACCCAGTACTTC
-	TRBJ2-7	-	TRBV20-1	CSERSQAAYEQYF	TGCAGTGAAAGGTCTCAGGCAGCCTACGAGCAGTACTTC
-	TRBJ2-6	many	TRBV18	CASSPGTGANVLTF	TGTGCCAGCTCACCGGGGACAGGGGCCAACGTCCTGACTTTC
-	TRBJ2-3	few	TRBV24-1	CATSDPTDTQYF	TGTGCCACCAGTGACCCGACAGATACGCAGTATTTT
-	TRBJ1-2	-	TRBV5-1	CASSLEPASYTF	TGCGCCAGCAGCTTGGAACCCGCGAGCTACACCTTC
-	TRBJ2-3	many	TRBV20-1	CSAKDRNTDTQYF	TGCAGTGCTAAGGACAGAAACACAGATACGCAGTATTTT
TRBD1	TRBJ1-1	many	TRBV20-1	CSASTIDREFAEAFF	TGCAGTGCGAGTACTATTGACAGGGAATTCGCTGAAGCTTTCTTT
TRBD1	TRBJ2-7	many	TRBV20-1	CSAHTVLTGTHEQYF	TGCAGTGCTCACACCGTTTTGACAGGGACCCACGAGCAGTACTTC
-	TRBJ2-7	many	TRBV11-2	CASSLDPSYEQYF	TGTGCCAGCAGCTTAGACCCCTCCTACGAGCAGTACTTC
-	TRBJ2-2	many	TRBV5-1	CASSLNGGSPRELFF	TGCGCCAGCAGCTTGAACGGGGGTTCTCCCAGGGAGCTGTTTTTT
TRBD2	TRBJ2-7	many	TRBV11-2	CASSSGTSGLAYEQYF	TGTGCCAGCAGCTCCGGGACTAGCGGGTTAGCCTACGAGCAGTACTTC
TRBD1	TRBJ2-5	few	TRBV5-6	CASSSGQGGRTQYF	TGTGCCAGCAGCTCGGGACAGGGTGGTCGAACCCAGTACTTC
-	TRBJ2-5	many	TRBV6-5	CASSYSRRETQYF	TGTGCCAGCAGTTACTCGAGGAGAGAGACCCAGTACTTC
-	TRBJ2-1	few	TRBV11-3	CASSPRGPGGEQFF	TGTGCCAGCAGCCCGCGGGGCCCGGGTGGGGAGCAGTTCTTC
TRBD2	TRBJ2-7	-	TRBV6-2/TRBV6-3	CASRPNWGGRNYEQYF	TGTGCCAGCAGACCCAATTGGGGCGGGAGGAACTACGAGCAGTACTTC
TRBD2	TRBJ2-7	-	TRBV7-2	CASSFREAGEQYF	TGTGCCAGCAGCTTTCGGGAGGCGGGCGAGCAGTACTTC
TRBD2	TRBJ2-1	-	TRBV20-1	CSARLAGSGNEQFF	TGCAGTGCTAGACTAGCGGGCTCGGGGAATGAGCAGTTCTTC
TRBD1	TRBJ2-5	many	TRBV7-2	CASSGQGAFGTQYF	TGTGCCAGCAGCGGACAGGGGGCGTTTGGGACCCAGTACTTC
-	TRBJ2-5	-	TRBV9	CASSYGQRLGETQYF	TGTGCCAGCAGCTATGGACAGCGTCTAGGGGAGACCCAGTACTTC
-	TRBJ2-3	many	TRBV5-1	CASSTGRGEDTQYF	TGCGCCAGCAGCACCGGACGGGGCGAAGATACGCAGTATTTT
TRBD1	TRBJ1-4	few	TRBV7-9	CASSSGRQGASEKLFF	TGTGCCAGCAGCTCAGGAAGACAGGGGGCATCTGAAAAACTGTTTTTT